This T cell receptor beta chain was sequenced in a study of cytomegalovirus exposure and HLA in healthy donors. About the study: From HLA-typed donors, an early data release held approximately 85 million unique TCRs. The study, taken as a whole, reports: Later analysis showed most CMV-associated TCR beta chains appearing HLA-restricted. There was a cluster of highly shared sequence variants that was likely a sequencing artifact.

13 Jbeta primers and 60 Vbeta primers were used for the PCR. TCRdb's copy holds only in-frame clones and misses some; the assay was immunoSEQ multiplex PCR. In the table there are about 130,000 clones, over 60% of which are singletons. After removal of 4 bases from V and 2 bases from J, the junction contained 4 bases not matched to a gene. The CDR3 totals 14 residues. Germline assignment: CDR1 SNHLY and CDR2 FYNNEI. With respect to this clone: The antigen is unknown.

The origin of this receptor is a human donor in good health. The specimen was PBMCs. The chain couples TRBV2 to TRBJ1-2; 7 nucleotides align to TRBD1. CDR3 in amino acids: CASSGTGPNYGYTF. The CDR3 DNA reads as TGTGCCAGCAGTGGGACAGGCCCGAACTATGGCTACACCTTC.